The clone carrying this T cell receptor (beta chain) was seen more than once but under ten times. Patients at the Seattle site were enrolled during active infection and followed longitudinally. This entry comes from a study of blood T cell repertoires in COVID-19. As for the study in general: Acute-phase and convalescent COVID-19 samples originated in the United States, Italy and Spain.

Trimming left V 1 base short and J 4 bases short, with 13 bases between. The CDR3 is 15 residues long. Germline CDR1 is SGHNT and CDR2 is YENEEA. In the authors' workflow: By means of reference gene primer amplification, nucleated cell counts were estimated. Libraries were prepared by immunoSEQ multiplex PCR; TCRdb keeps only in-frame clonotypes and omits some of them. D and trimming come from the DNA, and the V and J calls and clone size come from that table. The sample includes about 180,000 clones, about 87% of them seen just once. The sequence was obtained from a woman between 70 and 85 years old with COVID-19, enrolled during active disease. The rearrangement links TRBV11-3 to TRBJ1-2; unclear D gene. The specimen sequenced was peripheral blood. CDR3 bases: TGTGCCAGCAGCTTAGGGGCCACATCATTCTATGGCTACACCTTC. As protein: CASSLGATSFYGYTF. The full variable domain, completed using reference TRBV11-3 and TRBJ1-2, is EAGVVQSPRYKIIEKKQPVAFWCNPISGHNTLYWYLQNLGQGPELLIRYENEEAVDDSQLPKDRFSAERLKGVDSTLKIQPAELGDSAVYLCASSLGATSFYGYTFGSGTRLTVV.